This T cell receptor beta chain is drawn from a study of CD8+CD57+ T cells in acquired aplastic anemia. Patients included in sequencing had previously demonstrated CD8+CD57+ cell expansion by flow cytometry. Genomic DNA, serving as template, underwent TCR beta VDJ and CDR3 profiling. TCRdb fed the reads into MiXCR, producing one record per CDR3 protein. The sample lists roughly 250,000 distinct CDR3 sequences, approximately 80% occurring once. This clonotype was counted a single time. The CDR3 runs 18 residues. Trimming stripped 6 bases from V and 3 bases from J, with 27 bases between. Germline-derived CDR1 and CDR2 are SEHNR and FQNEAQ (reference sequence).

Sequencing used sorted CD4+, CD8+, or CD8+CD57+ T cells (not recorded which) from PBMCs. The rearrangement uses TRBV7-9 and TRBJ2-7; D is ambiguous. This TCR was recovered from a human donor with aplastic anemia. CDR3 nucleotides: TGTGCCAGCAGTCTCGACTCAGGTGGAGCTGACGGCTACTACGAGCAGTACGTC. It yields the protein CASSLDSGGADGYYEQYV.